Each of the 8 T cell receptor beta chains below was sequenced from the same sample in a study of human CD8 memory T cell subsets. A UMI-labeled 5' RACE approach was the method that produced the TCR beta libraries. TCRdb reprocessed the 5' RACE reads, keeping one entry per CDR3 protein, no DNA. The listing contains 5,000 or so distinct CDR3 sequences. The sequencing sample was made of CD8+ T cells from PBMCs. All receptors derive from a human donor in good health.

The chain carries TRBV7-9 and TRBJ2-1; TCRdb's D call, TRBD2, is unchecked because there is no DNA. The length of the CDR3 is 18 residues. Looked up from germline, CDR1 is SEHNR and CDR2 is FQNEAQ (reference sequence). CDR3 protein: CASSPPLAGERSYNEQFF.

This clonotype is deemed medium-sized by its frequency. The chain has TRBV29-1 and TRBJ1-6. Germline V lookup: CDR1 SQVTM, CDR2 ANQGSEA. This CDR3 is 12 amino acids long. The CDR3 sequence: CSVGSEGSPLHF.

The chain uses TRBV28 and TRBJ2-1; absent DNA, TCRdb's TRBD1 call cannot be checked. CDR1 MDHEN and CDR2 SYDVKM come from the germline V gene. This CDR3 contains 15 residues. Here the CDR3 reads CASSFTGDGWNEQFF.

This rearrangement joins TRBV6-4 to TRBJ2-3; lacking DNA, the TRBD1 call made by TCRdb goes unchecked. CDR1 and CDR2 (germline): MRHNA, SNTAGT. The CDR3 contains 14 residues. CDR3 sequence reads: CASSARGDTDTQYF.

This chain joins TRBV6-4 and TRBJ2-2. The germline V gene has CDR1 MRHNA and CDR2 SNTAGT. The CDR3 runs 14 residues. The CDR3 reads CASSDRVETGELFF.

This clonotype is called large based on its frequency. The CDR3 is CASSLSGTGAYEQYF. The rearrangement uses TRBV6-6 and TRBJ2-7; TCRdb indicates TRBD1, and absent DNA this call remains unverified. The CDR3 is made up of 15 amino acids. CDR1 and CDR2 from the germline V gene are MNHNY and SVGAGI (reference sequence).

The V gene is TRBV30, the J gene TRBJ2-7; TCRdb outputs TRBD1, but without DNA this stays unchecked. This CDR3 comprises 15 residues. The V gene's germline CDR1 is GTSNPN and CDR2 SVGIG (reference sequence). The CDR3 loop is CAWSSSTGDLSEQYF.

CDR3 protein: CASSSTSGSDEQFF. V usage is TRBV6-2 or TRBV6-3 and J usage is TRBJ2-1; TCRdb outputs TRBD2, but without DNA this stays unchecked. The CDR3 spans 14 residues. Germline V lookup: CDR1 MNHEY, CDR2 SVGEGT.